Listed here are 15 T cell receptor beta chains from one sample, sequenced in a study of blood T cell repertoires in COVID-19. The protocol was immunoSEQ multiplex PCR, while the TCRdb copy is restricted to in-frame clones and leaves out a portion. The sample contains 300,000 to 450,000 clones, around 85% of which appear only once. Sequencing used peripheral blood. The origin of the receptors is a woman younger than 35 with acute or convalescent COVID-19.

The chain has TRBV6-5 and TRBJ1-1, with D uncertain. Germline assignment: CDR1 MNHEY and CDR2 SVGAGI. V lost 8 bases and J lost 6, with 16 bases in between. This CDR3 region has 13 residues. As DNA, the CDR3 is TGTGCCAGCTGCATGGCTGGCATCGCTGAAGCTTTCTTT. It yields the protein CASCMAGIAEAFF.

This clone is a singleton in its sample. The chain combines TRBV19 with TRBJ2-1; tentative D call: TRBD2 (5 bases). The CDR3 runs 16 residues. Germline lookup yields CDR1 LNHDA and CDR2 SQIVND (reference sequence). The V end lost 5 bases, the J end lost 3 bases, and 17 bases lay between the germline ends. CDR3 bases: TGTGCCAGTAGTCCTCGACTCGCGGAGGTCTACAATGAGCAGTTCTTC. This encodes CASSPRLAEVYNEQFF.

The V call is TRBV6-5, the J call TRBJ1-2; D unresolved. Germline V gene sequence: CDR1 MNHEY, CDR2 SVGAGI. Trimming stripped 0 bases from V and 2 bases from J, with 7 bases between. The CDR3 spans 14 residues. CDR3 DNA: TGTGCCAGCAGTTACTCTTCGCAGAACTATGGCTACACCTTC. Amino acids: CASSYSSQNYGYTF.

V and J are TRBV6-6 and TRBJ2-3, with TRBD1 matching 8 bases. The CDR3 is 15 amino acids. With 8 bases clipped from V and 4 bases from J, the junction kept 11 bases outside the gene matches. Germline CDR1 is MNHNY and CDR2 is SVGAGI (reference sequence). CDR3 region: CASSEGRGRPDTQYF. In DNA form, the CDR3 reads TGTGCCAGCTCGGAGGGCAGGGGGCGCCCAGATACGCAGTATTTT.

This clone appeared a few times. This chain links TRBV6-1 with TRBJ1-5; 8 nucleotides align to TRBD1. V lost 2 bases to trimming and J lost 1 base; unmatched junction nucleotides: 1. CDR1 and CDR2 (germline): MNHNS, SASEGT. CDR3 size: 15 residues. This CDR3 is CASSEQGASNQPQHF. CDR3 bases: TGTGCCAGCAGTGAACAGGGGGCGAGCAATCAGCCCCAGCATTTT.

This chain joins TRBV14 and TRBJ1-4, with D maybe TRBD1 (6 bases). Germline V lookup: CDR1 SGHDN, CDR2 FVKESK. This CDR3 spans 15 amino acids. Trimming shortened V by 1 base and J by 5 bases, and 11 bases separated the two germline ends. CDR3 loop: CASSQAGQKNEKLFF. The CDR3 region has the DNA TGTGCCAGCAGCCAAGCTGGACAGAAAAATGAAAAACTGTTTTTT. The full variable domain, completed using reference TRBV14 and TRBJ1-4, is EAGVTQFPSHSVIEKGQTVTLRCDPISGHDNLYWYRRVMGKEIKFLLHFVKESKQDESGMPNNRFLAERTGGTYSTLKVQPAELEDSGVYFCASSQAGQKNEKLFFGSGTQLSVL.

The chain combines TRBV19 with TRBJ2-3; 14 bases are shared with TRBD2. V lost 1 base and J lost 1; bases outside the gene matches: 4. This CDR3 region has 18 residues. Germline CDR1 LNHDA, CDR2 SQIVND (reference sequence). In DNA, the CDR3 is TGTGCCAGTAGTATAGTTCCGGGACTAGCGGGGGGCACAGATACGCAGTATTTT. Its protein product is CASSIVPGLAGGTDTQYF.

This chain uses TRBV20-1 with TRBJ2-5; weak D call: TRBD2 (5 bases). Trimming removed 3 bases from V and 5 bases from J, with 16 bases in between. Per germline, CDR1 DFQATT and CDR2 SNEGSKA (reference sequence). This CDR3 comprises 14 residues. The CDR3 is CSASEWEAVETQYF. The DNA of the CDR3 is TGCAGTGCTAGTGAATGGGAAGCGGTCGAGACCCAGTACTTC.

CDR3 sequence: CASSSFSQGRTEAFF. Here the CDR3 DNA reads TGTGCCAGCAGCTCCTTCTCTCAGGGTAGGACTGAAGCTTTCTTT. The rearrangement uses TRBV11-2 and TRBJ1-1, with D perhaps matching TRBD1 (5 bases). The germline V gene encodes CDR1 SGHAT and CDR2 FQNNGV. V was clipped by 4 bases and J by 5 bases, with 17 bases between them. This CDR3 contains 15 residues.

The chain employs TRBV6-4 and TRBJ1-1, with 10 nucleotides matching TRBD1. The V segment lost 5 bases and the J segment 1 base; nucleotides outside the gene matches: 7. The CDR3 runs 16 residues. CDR1 is MRHNA, CDR2 SNTAGT, per germline. The CDR3 bases are TGTGCCAGCAGTTCCTGGGACAGGGGTGGGAACACTGAAGCTTTCTTT. Protein sequence: CASSSWDRGGNTEAFF.

V and J are TRBV7-2 and TRBJ2-3, with D tentatively TRBD2 (6 bases). This CDR3 comprises 15 residues. The germline V gene has CDR1 SGHTA and CDR2 FQGNSA. Trimming cost V 3 bases and J 0 bases, with 10 bases left between them. The DNA of the CDR3 is TGTGCCAGCAGCTTCATGACTAGAAGCACAGATACGCAGTATTTT. It encodes CASSFMTRSTDTQYF.

The V call is TRBV10-1, the J call TRBJ1-1; D gene uncertain. Trimming pared 6 bases from V and 4 bases from J, leaving 12 bases between. This CDR3 region has 13 residues. The germline V gene has CDR1 WNHNN and CDR2 SYGVQD (reference sequence). The CDR3 DNA sequence: TGCGCCAGCAGCGAACCGGGAGCCACTGAAGCTTTCTTT. This codes for CASSEPGATEAFF.

The gene calls are TRBV11-2 and TRBJ2-5; D is unresolved. Germline V CDR1 and CDR2: SGHAT, FQNNGV. Trimming shortened V by 0 bases and J by 4 bases, and 21 bases separated the two germline ends. The CDR3 has 18 residues. CDR3 DNA sequence: TGTGCCAGCAGCTTAGAACTAACCATCCACGGTGTTGGAGAGACCCAGTACTTC. Protein product: CASSLELTIHGVGETQYF.

V usage is TRBV9 and J usage is TRBJ1-2, with a tentative D call TRBD1 (6 bases). V was shortened by 3 bases and J by 6 bases, with 12 bases between the two germline ends. The CDR3 runs 13 residues. CDR1 SGDLS and CDR2 YYNGEE come from the germline V gene. CDR3 amino acids: CASSEGTRDGYTF. CDR3 DNA sequence: TGTGCCAGCAGCGAGGGGACACGGGATGGCTACACCTTC.

The chain uses TRBV29-1 and TRBJ2-1; 14 nucleotides align to TRBD2. Unmatched junction bases numbered 7, after V lost 7 bases and J lost 8 bases. The germline CDR1 and CDR2 sequences are SQVTM and ANQGSEA. This CDR3 has 14 amino acids. This chain's CDR3 is CSALRTSGGYEQFF. For the CDR3, the DNA is TGCAGCGCCCTCAGGACTAGCGGGGGGTATGAGCAGTTCTTC.